The clone carrying this TCR beta chain was counted once. Germline trimming cut 6 bases from V and 7 bases from J; bases unmatched to any gene: 6. The CDR3 is 13 amino acids. The sample is drawn from a study of blood T cell repertoires in COVID-19. Study background: COVID-19 samples, acute and convalescent, were from the United States, Italy and Spain. Nucleic acid was either cDNA or gDNA, and it came from T cells, B-cell-depleted T cells, or PBMCs.

Authors' analysis steps: Estimation of nucleated cell counts relied on the amplification of reference gene primers. Sequenced by immunoSEQ multiplex PCR; TCRdb stores in-frame clones only, minus some. D and trimming come from the DNA, and the V and J calls and clone size come from that table. Altogether more than 200,000 clones are present, around nine tenths being singletons, with the ten largest covering 2% to 2.5%. This sequence joins TRBV12-3 or TRBV12-4 and TRBJ1-5; TRBD1 matches at 7 bases. This sequence was found in a middle-aged woman who had recovered from COVID-19. Source material: peripheral blood. CDR3 loop: CASSEQGLQPQHF. For the CDR3, the DNA is TGTGCCAGCAGCGAACAGGGGCTGCAGCCCCAGCATTTT.